These 18 T cell receptor beta chains share one sample of origin, sequenced in a study of identical twins. TCRdb fed the 5' RACE reads into MiXCR, producing one record per CDR3 protein. Among 120,000 to 150,000 distinct CDR3 sequences listed, under 4.5% were seen once. Specimen: memory T cells sorted from blood. The receptor set was obtained from a man aged 18 to 35 in good health.

This clonotype was recorded many times. The V and J genes are TRBV28 and TRBJ1-6; the match to TRBD1 covers 7 bases. With 2 bases clipped from V and 8 bases from J, the junction kept 12 bases outside the gene matches. CDR1 is MDHEN and CDR2 is SYDVKM in the germline V gene. The CDR3 runs to 17 residues. The CDR3 reads CASSLAEGQFSYSPLHF. CDR3 DNA: TGTGCCAGCAGTTTAGCGGAGGGACAGTTCAGTTATTCACCCCTCCACTTT.

This clonotype was found many times. V usage is TRBV5-1 and J usage is TRBJ1-2, with D unclear. The V end lost 7 bases, the J end lost 2 bases, and 18 bases lay between the germline ends. CDR1 and CDR2 from the germline V gene are SGHRS and YFSETQ. The CDR3 sequence is 15 residues long. The CDR3 is CASGSRTDGNYGYTF. For the CDR3, the DNA is TGCGCCAGCGGTAGTAGAACGGACGGCAACTATGGCTACACCTTC.

This clonotype was observed at least ten times. This chain links TRBV6-2 or TRBV6-3 with TRBJ2-7; tentatively, D is TRBD1 or TRBD2 (5 bases each). In germline, CDR1 is MNHEY, CDR2 SVGEGT. Trimming stripped 8 bases from V and 4 bases from J, with 21 bases between. The CDR3 covers 15 residues. CDR3 nucleotide sequence: TGTGCCAGCTCCAAATTCCGGGACGGACGATACGAGCAGTACTTC. Amino acids: CASSKFRDGRYEQYF.

This clonotype was counted at least ten times. The rearrangement joins TRBV20-1 to TRBJ1-6; D ambiguous. The CDR3 has 16 amino acids. The V end lost 0 bases, the J end lost 0 bases, and 9 bases lay between the germline ends. Germline loops: CDR1 DFQATT, CDR2 SNEGSKA (reference sequence). The CDR3 region has the DNA TGCAGTGCTAGAGATAGGAGGAGCTCCTATAATTCACCCCTCCACTTT. It specifies CSARDRRSSYNSPLHF.

This clonotype was observed many times. The chain couples TRBV7-9 to TRBJ2-1, with 11 bases that match TRBD2. V gave up 0 bases and J gave up 6 bases; unmatched junction bases: 7. The V gene's germline CDR1 is SEHNR and CDR2 FQNEAQ (reference sequence). The CDR3 sequence is 17 residues long. The CDR3 loop reads CASSLASLAGGVNEQFF. CDR3 in DNA: TGTGCCAGCAGCTTAGCCTCTTTAGCGGGAGGGGTCAATGAGCAGTTCTTC.

The chain uses TRBV6-1 and TRBJ2-3; D is perhaps TRBD1 (6 bases). Trimming cost V 6 bases and J 3 bases, with 16 bases left between them. Germline V gives CDR1 MNHNS, CDR2 SASEGT. This CDR3 is 15 amino acids long. The CDR3 DNA reads as TGTGCCAGCAGCCATACAGGGAAGGCGACAGATACGCAGTATTTT. This gives the protein CASSHTGKATDTQYF.

This clonotype has only a few counts. This chain joins TRBV7-7 and TRBJ2-2, with 7 bases that match TRBD2. The CDR3 is 15 residues long. From germline, CDR1 is SSHAT and CDR2 FNYEAQ (reference sequence). J lost 8 bases, V lost 4 bases, and 10 bases had no gene match. The CDR3 reads CASSSQSAGVGELFF. In DNA form, the CDR3 reads TGTGCCAGCAGCTCCCAAAGCGCGGGAGTGGGGGAGCTGTTTTTT. The variable domain in full, with the rest retrieved from reference TRBV7-7 and TRBJ2-2, is GAGVSQSPRYKVTKRGQDVTLRCDPISSHATLYWYQQALGQGPEFLTYFNYEAQPDKSGLPSDRFSAERPEGSISTLTIQRTEQRDSAMYRCASSSQSAGVGELFFGEGSRLTVL.

This clonotype appeared many times. V is TRBV2 and J is TRBJ1-4, with D perhaps TRBD1 (5 bases). With 9 bases removed from V and 4 bases from J, the gap between germline ends came to 15 bases. Germline CDR1 SNHLY, CDR2 FYNNEI. CDR3 length: 14 amino acids. As DNA, the CDR3 is TGTGCCAGAGAAGCGGGACGCGGTAATGAAAAACTGTTTTTT. Translation gives CAREAGRGNEKLFF.

The rearrangement uses TRBV20-1 and TRBJ2-7; D gene ambiguous. V was cut by 2 bases and J by 2 bases, with 10 bases left in between. The germline V gene encodes CDR1 DFQATT and CDR2 SNEGSKA (reference sequence). The CDR3 covers 13 residues. For the CDR3, the DNA is TGCAGTGCTAGACAGTGGATCACCTACGAGCAGTACTTC. Its translation: CSARQWITYEQYF.

This clonotype was found many times. The V gene is TRBV20-1, the J gene TRBJ2-7; 12 bases agree with TRBD2. This CDR3 is built from 14 residues. CDR1 DFQATT and CDR2 SNEGSKA come from the germline V gene (reference sequence). The V segment lost 6 bases and the J segment 5 bases; nucleotides outside the gene matches: 8. CDR3 coding DNA: TGCAGTGCCGCCCCTCCTAGCGGGAGGGACGAGCAGTACTTC. As protein: CSAAPPSGRDEQYF.

In this sample, this clonotype turned up a few times. The chain carries TRBV7-2 and TRBJ1-1; a weak D match, TRBD1 (6 bases). Trimming stripped 8 bases from V and 4 bases from J, with 14 bases between. This CDR3 is 13 amino acids long. Germline V gene lookup returns CDR1 SGHTA and CDR2 FQGNSA. In DNA, the CDR3 is TGTGCCAGCCTACAGGGACGGTTCACTGAAGCTTTCTTT. Protein: CASLQGRFTEAFF.

In its sample, this clonotype was seen many times. The V and J genes are TRBV9 and TRBJ2-2; 11 positions match TRBD2. From germline, CDR1 is SGDLS and CDR2 YYNGEE. After removal of 3 bases from V and 1 base from J, the junction contained 5 bases not matched to a gene. The CDR3 is 17 residues long. CDR3 nucleotide sequence: TGTGCCAGCAGCGAACGACTAGCGGGGCTGAACACCGGGGAGCTGTTTTTT. It is translated as CASSERLAGLNTGELFF.

As to this clonotype: A much more abundant neighbour one base away suggests this may be a read error. The V and J genes are TRBV27 and TRBJ2-7; D is unclear. V was shortened by 5 bases and J by 5 bases, with 16 bases between the two germline ends. Looked up from germline, CDR1 is MNHEY and CDR2 is SMNVEV (reference sequence). This CDR3 region has 14 residues. The CDR3 nucleotides read TGTGCCAGCAGTCCTAAGCCAATTGCCCACGAGCAGTACTTC. Residues: CASSPKPIAHEQYF.

This clonotype was detected ten times or more. The chain has TRBV7-8 and TRBJ2-7; no clear D. The CDR3 length is 13 residues. In germline, CDR1 is SGHVS, CDR2 FQNEAQ. The V end lost 5 bases, the J end lost 6 bases, and 14 bases lay between the germline ends. The CDR3 sequence is CASSDRRDGEQYF. The CDR3 DNA is TGTGCCAGCAGCGACCGCCGAGACGGCGAGCAGTACTTC.

This clonotype was observed at least ten times. The gene calls are TRBV5-1 and TRBJ1-5, with D tentatively TRBD1 (5 bases). Trimming pared 4 bases from V and 0 bases from J, leaving 11 bases between. This CDR3 contains 15 residues. Germline lookup yields CDR1 SGHRS and CDR2 YFSETQ. The CDR3 region is CASSLDTYSNQPQHF. The DNA for the CDR3 is TGCGCCAGCAGCCTGGACACTTATAGCAATCAGCCCCAGCATTTT.

The sample holds many counts of this clonotype. The rearrangement links TRBV6-4 to TRBJ2-3; TRBD2 matches at 10 bases. Germline assignment: CDR1 MRHNA and CDR2 SNTAGT. This CDR3 has 15 residues. Unmatched junction bases numbered 4, after V lost 7 bases and J lost 0 bases. The CDR3 loop reads CASTPTSGSTDTQYF. CDR3 bases: TGTGCCAGCACCCCGACTAGCGGGAGCACAGATACGCAGTATTTT.

In its sample, this clonotype was seen many times. V gene TRBV5-1 combines with J gene TRBJ2-1, with a possible D match to TRBD2 (5 bases). V shed 5 bases and J shed 5 bases, with 11 bases lying between them. Germline lookup yields CDR1 SGHRS and CDR2 YFSETQ. The CDR3 consists of 13 residues. CDR3 protein: CASSRAADNEQFF. The CDR3 nucleotides read TGCGCCAGCAGTCGTGCAGCGGACAATGAGCAGTTCTTC. Full variable domain (missing parts from reference TRBV5-1 and TRBJ2-1): KAGVTQTPRYLIKTRGQQVTLSCSPISGHRSVSWYQQTPGQGLQFLFEYFSETQRNKGNFPGRFSGRQFSNSRSEMNVSTLELGDSALYLCASSRAADNEQFFGPGTRLTVL.

In its sample, this clonotype was seen many times. The chain recombines TRBV15 with TRBJ2-1, with D possibly TRBD2 on 6 matching bases. Trimming shortened V by 8 bases and J by 6 bases, and 14 bases separated the two germline ends. The CDR3 has 13 amino acids. CDR1 and CDR2 from the germline V gene are LNHNV and YYDKDF (reference sequence). The CDR3 nucleotides are TGTGCCACCTTGAGCGGGTCCAGCAATGAGCAGTTCTTC. It translates to CATLSGSSNEQFF.